These T cell receptor beta chains were read from a single sample in a study of T cell repertoires in cytomegalovirus infection. These receptors have no identified antigens. TCRdb independently ran MiXCR on the reads; one entry per CDR3 protein. This table holds some 350,000 distinct CDR3 sequences, almost 30% found once. The input for sequencing was cultured PBMCs, taken from culture after CMV antigen stimulation. The receptors derive from a human donor in good health (CMV status not recorded). Some clones in this sample may be carry-over from other donors' samples. Both conserved end residues are part of each CDR3. D genes are given only for firm matches. Not all rows give a size; the values are once, few, many and, for expanded clones, a class.

abundance: many
v_gene: TRBV7-8
j_gene: TRBJ2-3
d_gene: TRBD2
CDR3aa: CASSLALLAGQPGGTDTQYF
CDR3nt: TGTGCCAGCAGCTTGGCCCTCCTAGCGGGTCAACCGGGGGGAACAGATACGCAGTATTTT

abundance: .
v_gene: TRBV27
j_gene: TRBJ1-2
d_gene: TRBD1
CDR3aa: CASLKTSTGEGGYTF
CDR3nt: TGTGCCAGCCTAAAAACATCAACAGGGGAAGGTGGCTACACCTTC

abundance: .
v_gene: TRBV7-2
j_gene: TRBJ2-7
d_gene: .
CDR3aa: CASSLPLRGGISSYEQYF
CDR3nt: TGTGCCAGCAGCTTACCCCTCCGGGGAGGTATTAGCTCCTACGAGCAGTACTTC

abundance: .
v_gene: TRBV29-1
j_gene: TRBJ1-4
d_gene: TRBD1
CDR3aa: CSAMGQGASNEKLFF
CDR3nt: TGCAGCGCGATGGGACAGGGGGCGTCTAATGAAAAACTGTTTTTT

abundance: few
v_gene: TRBV4-1
j_gene: TRBJ2-5
d_gene: .
CDR3aa: CASSQDSVQETQYF
CDR3nt: TGCGCCAGCAGCCAAGACTCTGTACAAGAGACCCAGTACTTC

abundance: .
v_gene: TRBV30
j_gene: TRBJ2-5
d_gene: .
CDR3aa: CAWSGTLETQYF
CDR3nt: TGTGCCTGGAGTGGGACCCTGGAGACCCAGTACTTC

abundance: .
v_gene: TRBV7-2
j_gene: TRBJ2-3
d_gene: .
CDR3aa: CASSRGEDTQYF
CDR3nt: TGTGCCAGCAGCCGCGGGGAAGATACGCAGTATTTT

abundance: few
v_gene: TRBV11-1
j_gene: TRBJ1-2
d_gene: TRBD1
CDR3aa: CASSWDSNYGYTF
CDR3nt: TGTGCCAGCAGCTGGGACAGCAACTATGGCTACACCTTC

abundance: .
v_gene: TRBV11-1
j_gene: TRBJ2-7
d_gene: .
CDR3aa: CASSPARRPIYEQYF
CDR3nt: TGTGCCAGCAGCCCGGCGCGGAGACCCATTTACGAGCAGTACTTC

abundance: many
v_gene: TRBV3-1
j_gene: TRBJ1-5
d_gene: .
CDR3aa: CASSQNSNQPQHF
CDR3nt: TGTGCCAGCAGCCAAAATAGCAATCAGCCCCAGCATTTT

abundance: .
v_gene: TRBV23-1
j_gene: TRBJ1-5
d_gene: .
CDR3aa: CASLGGANQPQHF
CDR3nt: TGCGCCAGCCTGGGGGGTGCCAATCAGCCCCAGCATTTT

abundance: few
v_gene: TRBV7-3
j_gene: TRBJ1-1
d_gene: .
CDR3aa: CASSFSGGPNTEAFF
CDR3nt: TGTGCCAGCAGCTTCTCCGGGGGACCAAACACTGAAGCTTTCTTT

abundance: .
v_gene: TRBV5-4
j_gene: TRBJ2-1
d_gene: TRBD2
CDR3aa: CASSFTSGNSYNEQFF
CDR3nt: TGTGCCAGCAGCTTCACTAGCGGGAATTCTTACAATGAGCAGTTCTTC

abundance: once
v_gene: TRBV5-6
j_gene: TRBJ2-5
d_gene: TRBD1
CDR3aa: CASSGLGRGPETQYF
CDR3nt: TGTGCCAGCAGCGGCCTGGGCAGGGGGCCGGAGACCCAGTACTTC

abundance: .
v_gene: TRBV6-6
j_gene: TRBJ2-7
d_gene: .
CDR3aa: CASSYPDTRIYEQYF
CDR3nt: TGTGCCAGCAGTTACCCGGATACCCGGATCTACGAGCAGTACTTC

abundance: few
v_gene: TRBV6-1
j_gene: TRBJ2-2
d_gene: .
CDR3aa: CASRGLNTGELFF
CDR3nt: TGTGCCAGCAGGGGCCTGAACACCGGGGAGCTGTTTTTT

abundance: once
v_gene: TRBV11-2
j_gene: TRBJ1-2
d_gene: .
CDR3aa: CASSLVTRYRDGYTF
CDR3nt: TGTGCCAGCAGCTTAGTAACAAGGTACAGGGATGGCTACACCTTC

abundance: .
v_gene: TRBV12-3/TRBV12-4
j_gene: TRBJ2-1
d_gene: TRBD2
CDR3aa: CATSAAGEGEQFF
CDR3nt: TGTGCCACCTCAGCCGCGGGAGAGGGTGAGCAGTTCTTC

abundance: .
v_gene: TRBV9
j_gene: TRBJ1-6
d_gene: .
CDR3aa: CASSGRGYSPLHF
CDR3nt: TGTGCCAGCAGCGGACGGGGATATTCACCCCTCCACTTT

abundance: .
v_gene: TRBV9
j_gene: TRBJ2-3
d_gene: TRBD2
CDR3aa: CASSPTSGRSNTQYF
CDR3nt: TGTGCCAGCAGCCCAACTAGCGGGAGGTCAAATACGCAGTATTTT

abundance: few
v_gene: TRBV10-3
j_gene: TRBJ1-2
d_gene: .
CDR3aa: CAISESLDLGGYTF
CDR3nt: TGTGCCATCAGTGAGTCTCTAGACTTAGGTGGCTACACCTTC

abundance: few
v_gene: TRBV6-1
j_gene: TRBJ1-6
d_gene: TRBD1
CDR3aa: CASSERQGRNSPLHF
CDR3nt: TGTGCCAGCAGTGAAAGACAGGGGCGAAATTCACCCCTCCACTTT

abundance: few
v_gene: TRBV11-2
j_gene: TRBJ2-1
d_gene: .
CDR3aa: CASNDGGSYNEQFF
CDR3nt: TGTGCCAGCAACGACGGGGGCTCCTACAATGAGCAGTTCTTC

abundance: few
v_gene: TRBV27
j_gene: TRBJ2-3
d_gene: .
CDR3aa: CASSPSDLGTQYF
CDR3nt: TGTGCCAGCAGTCCTTCGGACCTGGGGACGCAGTATTTT

abundance: .
v_gene: TRBV6-1
j_gene: TRBJ1-1
d_gene: TRBD1
CDR3aa: CASSQGGDTEAFF
CDR3nt: TGTGCCAGCAGCCAGGGGGGGGACACTGAAGCTTTCTTT

abundance: many
v_gene: TRBV27
j_gene: TRBJ1-6
d_gene: .
CDR3aa: CASSFVYSSYNSPLHF
CDR3nt: TGTGCCAGCAGTTTCGTTTATAGCTCCTATAATTCACCCCTCCACTTT

abundance: .
v_gene: TRBV7-8
j_gene: TRBJ2-7
d_gene: TRBD2
CDR3aa: CASSESGRFYEQYF
CDR3nt: TGTGCCAGCAGCGAAAGCGGGAGGTTCTACGAGCAGTACTTC

abundance: .
v_gene: TRBV28
j_gene: TRBJ1-4
d_gene: .
CDR3aa: CASRKWPTGTNEKLFF
CDR3nt: TGTGCCAGCAGAAAATGGCCCACTGGGACTAATGAAAAACTGTTTTTT

abundance: .
v_gene: TRBV5-1
j_gene: TRBJ2-1
d_gene: .
CDR3aa: CASSLGAAGNEQFF
CDR3nt: TGCGCCAGCAGCTTAGGGGCGGCAGGGAATGAGCAGTTCTTC

abundance: many
v_gene: TRBV7-2
j_gene: TRBJ2-2
d_gene: .
CDR3aa: CASSLAIVPRARELFF
CDR3nt: TGTGCCAGCAGCTTAGCAATTGTACCGAGGGCACGGGAGCTGTTTTTT

abundance: many
v_gene: TRBV6-1
j_gene: TRBJ1-1
d_gene: .
CDR3aa: CASSALPFGAFF
CDR3nt: TGTGCCAGCAGTGCGCTACCCTTCGGAGCTTTCTTT

abundance: .
v_gene: TRBV12-3/TRBV12-4
j_gene: TRBJ1-3
d_gene: TRBD1
CDR3aa: CASSSQFIRGTGVGNTIYF
CDR3nt: TGTGCCAGCAGTTCACAATTCATCCGCGGGACAGGGGTTGGAAACACCATATATTTT

abundance: many
v_gene: TRBV2
j_gene: TRBJ2-3
d_gene: .
CDR3aa: CASSRQISTDTQYF
CDR3nt: TGTGCCAGCAGCAGACAGATTAGCACAGATACGCAGTATTTT

abundance: few
v_gene: TRBV5-4
j_gene: TRBJ2-5
d_gene: .
CDR3aa: CASRPGGGYEETQYF
CDR3nt: TGTGCCAGCAGACCCGGTGGGGGCTACGAAGAGACCCAGTACTTC

abundance: .
v_gene: TRBV29-1
j_gene: TRBJ2-2
d_gene: .
CDR3aa: CSAQGSGELFF
CDR3nt: TGCAGCGCCCAAGGATCCGGGGAGCTGTTTTTT

abundance: .
v_gene: TRBV20-1
j_gene: TRBJ2-7
d_gene: .
CDR3aa: CSARGRVDFSSYEQYF
CDR3nt: TGCAGTGCTAGAGGAAGGGTAGACTTTAGCTCCTACGAGCAGTACTTC

abundance: few
v_gene: TRBV28
j_gene: TRBJ1-3
d_gene: .
CDR3aa: CASSKSSSGNTIYF
CDR3nt: TGTGCCAGCTCGAAGTCGAGCTCTGGAAACACCATATATTTT

abundance: .
v_gene: TRBV15
j_gene: TRBJ1-3
d_gene: TRBD1
CDR3aa: CATSPDRGLAAIYF
CDR3nt: TGTGCCACCAGTCCGGACAGGGGGCTAGCGGCCATATATTTT

abundance: few
v_gene: TRBV29-1
j_gene: TRBJ2-3
d_gene: .
CDR3aa: CSVAGASTDTQYF
CDR3nt: TGCAGCGTCGCCGGGGCTAGCACAGATACGCAGTATTTT

abundance: few
v_gene: TRBV28
j_gene: TRBJ2-1
d_gene: TRBD2
CDR3aa: CASRTPSGWEGEQFF
CDR3nt: TGTGCCAGCAGAACTCCCAGCGGGTGGGAGGGTGAGCAGTTCTTC

abundance: .
v_gene: TRBV7-6
j_gene: TRBJ1-2
d_gene: .
CDR3aa: CASSFYTGTDFYGYTF
CDR3nt: TGTGCCAGCAGCTTTTATACAGGGACCGACTTCTATGGCTACACCTTC